These 22 T cell receptor beta chains were sequenced from one sample in a study of T cell repertoires in cytomegalovirus infection. MiXCR was run by TCRdb on the reads, yielding one entry per CDR3 protein. Here the sample spans about 600,000 distinct CDR3 sequences, 24% being singletons. The specimen sequenced was CD8+ T cells from PBMCs. These receptors were collected from a human donor in good health (CMV status not recorded). Some clones in this sample may be carry-over from other donors' samples.

This clonotype was recorded at least ten times. V usage is TRBV5-6 and J usage is TRBJ2-1; D call uncertain. The CDR3 has 14 amino acids. Germline V lookup: CDR1 SGHDT, CDR2 YYEEEE. The V and J ends lost 4 bases and 2 bases respectively, with 10 bases between them. CDR3 amino acids: CASSPGRPYNEQFF. The CDR3 DNA is TGTGCCAGCAGCCCCGGGCGACCCTACAATGAGCAGTTCTTC.

This clonotype was found a few times. This rearrangement joins TRBV13 to TRBJ1-2; D not certain. In germline, CDR1 is PRHDT, CDR2 FYEKMQ (reference sequence). With 5 bases removed from V and 5 bases from J, the gap between germline ends came to 15 bases. The CDR3 covers 14 residues. CDR3 amino acids: CASSTTPPAYGYTF. CDR3 DNA: TGTGCCAGCAGCACCACACCCCCGGCGTATGGCTACACCTTC.

V gene TRBV19 combines with J gene TRBJ2-1, with a tentative D call TRBD1 (5 bases). The CDR3 consists of 14 residues. Trimming cost V 7 bases and J 0 bases, with 10 bases left between them. Germline V gene lookup returns CDR1 LNHDA and CDR2 SQIVND (reference sequence). As DNA, the CDR3 is TGTGCCAGTATGGAAGGGGTCTCCTACAATGAGCAGTTCTTC. Translated: CASMEGVSYNEQFF.

V usage is TRBV20-1 and J usage is TRBJ1-2; D not certain. Germline-derived CDR1 and CDR2 are DFQATT and SNEGSKA (reference sequence). CDR3 length equals 14 residues. The germline V and J ends were trimmed by 0 bases and 4 bases, with 12 bases remaining between them. Written as DNA, the CDR3 is TGCAGTGCTAGAGATCTTAGGTCGACCTATGGCTACACCTTC. Its translation is CSARDLRSTYGYTF.

This clonotype was counted at least ten times. The gene calls are TRBV4-1 and TRBJ1-4; D is unresolved. Germline CDR1 reads MGHRA; CDR2 reads YSYEKL. V gave up 0 bases and J gave up 6 bases, with 11 bases separating them. The CDR3 has 15 residues. The CDR3 DNA is TGCGCCAGCAGCCAAGACGTCGGTAGTCATGAAAAACTGTTTTTT. It specifies CASSQDVGSHEKLFF.

Ten or more counts support this clonotype. The chain has TRBV10-3 and TRBJ1-5; 7 positions agree with TRBD1. V lost 0 bases to trimming and J lost 3 bases; unmatched junction nucleotides: 11. This CDR3 is built from 18 residues. The germline gives CDR1 ENHRY, CDR2 SYGVKD. The CDR3 coding sequence is TGTGCCATCAGTGAGTCAGGGGTGACAGGGTGGTCCAATCAGCCCCAGCATTTT. Its translation is CAISESGVTGWSNQPQHF.

Worth noting for this clonotype: A junction end diverges from the germline sequence, so it may reflect a read error. CDR3 DNA: TGTGGCAGGGAGGCTAACTATGGCTACACCTTC. Translating it yields CGREANYGYTF. The V gene is TRBV20-1, the J gene TRBJ1-2, with a tentative D call TRBD1 (5 bases). This CDR3 region has 11 residues. Germline V CDR1 and CDR2: DFQATT, SNEGSKA (reference sequence).

The gene calls are TRBV10-3 and TRBJ2-3; the D gene is possibly TRBD1 (6 bases). The CDR3 has 18 residues. The V gene's germline CDR1 is ENHRY and CDR2 SYGVKD. V was pared by 3 bases and J by 0 bases, with 19 bases between. Here the CDR3 DNA reads TGTGCCATCAGTGAAGTGATATCAGGGGTTGTTAGCACAGATACGCAGTATTTT. Its translation: CAISEVISGVVSTDTQYF.

The chain couples TRBV7-8 to TRBJ1-5; tentatively, D is TRBD1 (6 bases). The germline V and J ends were trimmed by 2 bases and 5 bases, with 28 bases remaining between them. The CDR3 covers 20 residues. CDR1 is SGHVS and CDR2 is FQNEAQ in the germline V gene. This CDR3 is CASSLTLTFQDRLQDQPQHF. In nucleotides, the CDR3 is TGTGCCAGCAGCTTAACCCTAACCTTCCAGGACAGACTGCAGGATCAGCCCCAGCATTTT.

The gene calls are TRBV2 and TRBJ2-7, with D possibly being TRBD1 or TRBD2 (5 bases each). The V end lost 3 bases, the J end lost 7 bases, and 19 bases lay between the germline ends. The CDR3 has 15 residues. Germline loops: CDR1 SNHLY, CDR2 FYNNEI. CDR3 region: CASSERAQASGEQYF. The CDR3 DNA reads TGTGCCAGCAGTGAGCGGGCACAGGCCTCGGGGGAGCAGTACTTC.

There are a few counts of this clonotype. This chain joins TRBV20-1 and TRBJ2-7; D unclear. This CDR3 comprises 14 residues. Germline lookup yields CDR1 DFQATT and CDR2 SNEGSKA (reference sequence). Trimming took 0 bases from V and 3 from J, leaving 12 bases between them. This CDR3 is CSARDPVTVYEQYV. The CDR3 nucleotides are TGCAGTGCTAGAGATCCCGTCACAGTCTACGAGCAGTACGTC.

Note on this clonotype: An end of the junction does not agree with germline; a read error may underlie this. The chain has TRBV7-7 and TRBJ2-7; D may be TRBD1 (6 bases). Per the germline V gene, CDR1 is SSHAT and CDR2 is FNYEAQ (reference sequence). The CDR3 length is 15 residues. CDR3 in DNA: TGTGCTAGCAGCTTAGGGGCAGGGGAGCCCTACGAGCAGTACTTC. It yields the protein CASSLGAGEPYEQYF.

This clonotype appeared a few times. The chain joins TRBV28 to TRBJ1-2, with 7 bases identical to TRBD1. The CDR3 totals 14 residues. Unmatched junction bases numbered 2, after V lost 0 bases and J lost 4 bases. CDR1 and CDR2 from the germline V gene are MDHEN and SYDVKM. Written as DNA, the CDR3 is TGTGCCAGCAGTTTATGGGGGACAGCCTATGGCTACACCTTC. Residues: CASSLWGTAYGYTF.

This clonotype was detected ten times or more. The chain carries TRBV10-3 and TRBJ2-7, with 8 bases lining up with TRBD1. Per germline, CDR1 ENHRY and CDR2 SYGVKD. After removal of 4 bases from V and 2 bases from J, the junction contained 4 bases not matched to a gene. This CDR3 comprises 14 residues. The CDR3 nucleotides read TGTGCCATCAGTGGAGGGGACAGGCCCTACGAGCAGTACTTC. Translated: CAISGGDRPYEQYF.

The CDR3 spells CASSLLGGAPDTQYF. The CDR3 DNA reads as TGTGCCAGCAGCTTACTCGGGGGGGCCCCAGATACGCAGTATTTT. The V gene is TRBV7-3, the J gene TRBJ2-3, with 8 bases matching TRBD2. From germline, CDR1 is SGHTA and CDR2 FQGTGA. The CDR3 runs 15 residues. V was clipped by 2 bases and J by 4 bases; unmatched bases: 5.

This clonotype occurred many times. The rearrangement uses TRBV6-5 and TRBJ2-7; possibly TRBD1 for D (6 bases). V was shortened by 8 bases and J by 4 bases, with 12 bases between the two germline ends. This CDR3 has 12 amino acids. CDR1 is MNHEY and CDR2 is SVGAGI in the germline V gene. CDR3 amino acids: CASSQGTYEQYF. The CDR3 DNA reads as TGTGCCAGCTCTCAGGGGACGTACGAGCAGTACTTC.

This clonotype was seen only a few times. This rearrangement joins TRBV23-1 to TRBJ1-1, with D possibly matching TRBD1 (6 bases). TRBV23-1 is designated an ORF whose function remains uncertain. This CDR3 comprises 19 residues. The V end lost 2 bases, the J end lost 6 bases, and 28 bases lay between the germline ends. This chain's CDR3 is CASSQTIGHTGRRGSEAFF. CDR3 bases: TGCGCCAGCAGTCAAACCATAGGCCATACAGGGCGACGAGGCTCTGAAGCTTTCTTT.

This clonotype was seen ten or more times. V gene TRBV27 combines with J gene TRBJ1-1; D is unclear. Trimming stripped 9 bases from V and 1 base from J, with 9 bases between. The V gene's germline CDR1 is MNHEY and CDR2 SMNVEV (reference sequence). This CDR3 comprises 12 residues. This chain's CDR3 is CASKFGNTEAFF. For the CDR3, the DNA is TGTGCCAGTAAGTTTGGGAACACTGAAGCTTTCTTT.

The table lists this clonotype with a count of one. The V call is TRBV14, the J call TRBJ2-7; 9 bases match TRBD1. The germline CDR1 and CDR2 sequences are SGHDN and FVKESK. The CDR3 is made up of 17 amino acids. Losses at the gene ends were 0 bases for V and 2 bases for J; bases not matched to a gene: 8. Written as DNA, the CDR3 is TGTGCCAGCAGCCAAGATCAAGCGGGACAGGGAGCCTACGAGCAGTACTTC. Amino acid sequence: CASSQDQAGQGAYEQYF.

Note on this clonotype: This sequence may be a read error, since a much larger clone differs from it by one base. The J gene is TRBJ2-7, the V gene TRBV4-2, with 7 bases that match TRBD2. The CDR3 runs 15 residues. Losses at the gene ends were 6 bases for V and 0 bases for J; bases not matched to a gene: 8. Germline V gene data show CDR1 as LGHNA and CDR2 as YNFKEQ. This chain's CDR3 is CASRGGGGNSYEQYF. The CDR3 DNA is TGTGCCAGCAGGGGCGGCGGGGGAAACTCCTACGAGCAGTACTTC.

The rearrangement links TRBV14 to TRBJ2-1; tentatively, D is TRBD1 (6 bases). This CDR3 is 16 amino acids long. Germline values: CDR1 SGHDN, CDR2 FVKESK. Trimming pared 1 base from V and 2 bases from J, leaving 12 bases between. The CDR3 DNA reads TGTGCCAGCAGCCAAGCTGGCAGGGGTCCCTACAATGAGCAGTTCTTC. It codes for CASSQAGRGPYNEQFF.

This clonotype was observed a handful of times. This sequence joins TRBV14 and TRBJ2-3; 11 nucleotides match TRBD2. Germline loops: CDR1 SGHDN, CDR2 FVKESK. This CDR3 has 17 residues. V trimming: 3 bases; J trimming: 0 bases; junction bases outside the gene matches: 5. This CDR3 is CASSHPIAGGSTDTQYF. The DNA for the CDR3 is TGTGCCAGCAGCCACCCAATAGCGGGGGGGAGCACAGATACGCAGTATTTT.